Listed here are 4 T cell receptor beta chains from one sample, sequenced in a study of tumor-infiltrating lymphocytes in primary liver carcinoma. TCR beta cDNA was made from 450 to 600 ng total RNA with a constant-region primer. ARM-PCR was slightly modified, and three nested multiplex PCR rounds with it gave rise to the TCR beta libraries. With TRBV1-TRBV30 forward primers and a C-beta reverse primer, the first two PCR rounds were run for approximately 10 cycles each. In TCRdb, the multiplex PCR reads were re-called with MiXCR into one record per CDR3 protein. The profile shows about 320,000 distinct CDR3 sequences, roughly three fifths of them singletons. Unsorted whole blood served as the source of blood RNA, and germline DNA was extracted as well. The sample comprised peripheral blood. The receptors originated from a woman younger than 45 with primary liver carcinoma and hepatitis B virus infection.

The chain is built from TRBV6-6 and TRBJ2-2; D possibly corresponds to TRBD1 (5 bases). V gave up 4 bases and J gave up 0 bases, with 12 bases separating them. CDR3 length: 16 amino acids. CDR1 MNHNY and CDR2 SVGAGI come from the germline V gene (reference sequence). The CDR3 nucleotides are TGTGCCAGCAGTTCCCGACAGACTGCGAACACCGGGGAGCTGTTTTTT. Residues: CASSSRQTANTGELFF.

In the case of this clonotype: Just one base apart from a much larger clone, this may be a read error. This chain connects TRBV12-3 or TRBV12-4 to TRBJ2-7, with D tentatively TRBD1 (7 bases). The CDR3 runs 16 residues. The V end was cut by 4 bases, the J end by 0 bases, with 16 bases between. CDR3 sequence: CASSSQGGVPSYEQYF. In DNA, the CDR3 is TGTGCCAGCAGTTCCCAGGGGGGCGTCCCCTCCTACGAGCAGTACTTC.

As concerns this clonotype: Compared with germline, one end of the junction differs, possibly owing to a read error. The chain employs TRBV28 and TRBJ2-7; 9 nucleotides align to TRBD2. Germline V lookup: CDR1 MDHEN, CDR2 SYDVKM. The length of the CDR3 is 15 residues. CDR3 region: CANSSVAGATHEQYF. As DNA, the CDR3 is TGTGCCAACAGTTCCGTAGCGGGAGCTACCCACGAGCAGTACTTC.

This clonotype was recorded a few times. Compared with germline, one end of the junction differs, possibly owing to a read error. The chain joins TRBV11-2 to TRBJ2-7; D is perhaps TRBD2 (5 bases). The CDR3 loop spans 15 amino acids. CDR1 is SGHAT, CDR2 FQNNGV, per germline. CDR3 sequence: CASSLFQVGAREQYF. The CDR3 nucleotides are TGTGCTAGCAGCTTATTTCAAGTGGGAGCTCGGGAGCAGTACTTC. The full variable domain, completed using reference TRBV11-2 and TRBJ2-7, is EAGVAQSPRYKIIEKRQSVAFWCNPISGHATLYWYQQILGQGPKLLIQFQNNGVVDDSQLPKDRFSAERLKGVDSTLKIQPAKLEDSAVYLCASSLFQVGAREQYFGPGTRLTVT.